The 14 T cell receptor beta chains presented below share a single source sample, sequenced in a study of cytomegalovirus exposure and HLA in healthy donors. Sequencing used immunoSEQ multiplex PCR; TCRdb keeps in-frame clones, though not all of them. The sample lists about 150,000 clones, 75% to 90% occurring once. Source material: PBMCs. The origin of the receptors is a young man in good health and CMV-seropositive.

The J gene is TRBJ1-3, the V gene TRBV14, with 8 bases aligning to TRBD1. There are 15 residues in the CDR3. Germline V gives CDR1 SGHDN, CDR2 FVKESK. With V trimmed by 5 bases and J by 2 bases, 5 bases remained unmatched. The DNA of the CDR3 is TGTGCCAGCAGCGGACAGGGTTGGCCTGGAAACACCATATATTTT. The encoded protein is CASSGQGWPGNTIYF.

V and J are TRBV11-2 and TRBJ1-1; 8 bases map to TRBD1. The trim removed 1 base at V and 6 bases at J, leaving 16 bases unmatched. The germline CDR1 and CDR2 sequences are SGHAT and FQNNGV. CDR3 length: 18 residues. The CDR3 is CASSLAAPRTGSNAEAFF. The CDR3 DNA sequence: TGTGCCAGCAGCTTAGCGGCCCCTCGGACAGGGTCGAATGCTGAAGCTTTCTTT.

The CDR3 DNA sequence: TGTGCCAGCAGTGAGGACATCTTTGGCGCCAACGTCCTGACTTTC. Translation: CASSEDIFGANVLTF. This chain joins TRBV2 and TRBJ2-6; D may be TRBD1 (5 bases). Germline-derived CDR1 and CDR2 are SNHLY and FYNNEI. There are 15 residues in the CDR3. V shed 3 bases and J shed 7 bases, with 13 bases lying between them.

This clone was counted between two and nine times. For the CDR3, the DNA is TGTGCCAGCTCCCGGATAGAACAGGGGGGAAATGAGCAGTTCTTC. It is translated as CASSRIEQGGNEQFF. This chain connects TRBV18 to TRBJ2-1; 8 nucleotides agree with TRBD1. CDR1 is KGHSH, CDR2 LQKENI, per germline. With 6 bases clipped from V and 7 bases from J, the junction kept 11 bases outside the gene matches. This CDR3 has 15 amino acids.

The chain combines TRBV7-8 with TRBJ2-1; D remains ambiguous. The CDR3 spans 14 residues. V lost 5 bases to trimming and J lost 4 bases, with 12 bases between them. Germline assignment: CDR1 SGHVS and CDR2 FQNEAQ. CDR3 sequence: CASSPRARYNEQFF. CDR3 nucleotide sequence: TGTGCCAGCAGCCCTAGAGCGAGGTACAATGAGCAGTTCTTC. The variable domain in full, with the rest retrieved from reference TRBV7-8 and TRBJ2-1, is GAGVSQSPRYKVAKRGQDVALRCDPISGHVSLFWYQQALGQGPEFLTYFQNEAQLDKSGLPSDRFFAERPEGSVSTLKIQRTQQEDSAVYLCASSPRARYNEQFFGPGTRLTVL.

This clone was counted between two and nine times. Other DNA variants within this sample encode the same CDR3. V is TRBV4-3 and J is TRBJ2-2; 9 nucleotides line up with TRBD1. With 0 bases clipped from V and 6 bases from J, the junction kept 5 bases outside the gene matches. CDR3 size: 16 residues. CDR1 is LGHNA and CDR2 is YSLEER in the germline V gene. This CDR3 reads CASSQETGGRAGELFF. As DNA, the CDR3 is TGCGCCAGCAGCCAAGAGACAGGGGGAAGGGCCGGGGAGCTGTTTTTT.

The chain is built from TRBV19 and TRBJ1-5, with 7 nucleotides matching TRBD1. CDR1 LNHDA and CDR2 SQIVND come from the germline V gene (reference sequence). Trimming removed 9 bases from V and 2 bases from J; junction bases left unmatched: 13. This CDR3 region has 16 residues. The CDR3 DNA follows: TGTGCCAGCCGCCCCGACAGGGCTCTCCGCAATCAGCCCCAGCATTTT. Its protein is CASRPDRALRNQPQHF.

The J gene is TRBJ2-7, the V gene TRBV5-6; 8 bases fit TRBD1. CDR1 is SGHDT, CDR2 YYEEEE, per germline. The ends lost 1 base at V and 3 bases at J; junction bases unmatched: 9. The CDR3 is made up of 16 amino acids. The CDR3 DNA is TGTGCCAGCAGCTTGTTTTCGACAGGGGTACTCTACGAGCAGTACTTC. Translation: CASSLFSTGVLYEQYF.

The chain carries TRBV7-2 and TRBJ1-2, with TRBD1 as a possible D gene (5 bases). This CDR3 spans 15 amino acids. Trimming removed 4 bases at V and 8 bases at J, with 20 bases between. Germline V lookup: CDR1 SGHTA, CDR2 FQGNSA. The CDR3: CASSSSSPGGRGYTF. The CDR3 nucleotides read TGTGCCAGCAGCTCCTCAAGTCCGGGGGGGAGAGGCTACACCTTC.

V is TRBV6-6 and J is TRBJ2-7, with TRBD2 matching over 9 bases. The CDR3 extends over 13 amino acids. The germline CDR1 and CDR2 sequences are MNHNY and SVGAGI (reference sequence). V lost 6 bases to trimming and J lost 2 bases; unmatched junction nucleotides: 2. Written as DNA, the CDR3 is TGTGCCAGCAGGAGCGGGGGGACCTACGAGCAGTACTTC. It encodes CASRSGGTYEQYF.

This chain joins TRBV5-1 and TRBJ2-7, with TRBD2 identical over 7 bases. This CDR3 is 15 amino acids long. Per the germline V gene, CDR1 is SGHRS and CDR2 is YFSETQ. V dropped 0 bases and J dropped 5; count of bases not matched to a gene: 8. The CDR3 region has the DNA TGCGCCAGCAGCTTGGAGAGGGGAGGGCCTGACGAGCAGTACTTC. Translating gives CASSLERGGPDEQYF.

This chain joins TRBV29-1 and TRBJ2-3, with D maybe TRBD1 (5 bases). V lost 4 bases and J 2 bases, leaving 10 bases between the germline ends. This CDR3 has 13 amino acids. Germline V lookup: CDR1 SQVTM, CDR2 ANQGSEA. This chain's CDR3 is CSVVPQDTDTQYF. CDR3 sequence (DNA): TGCAGCGTTGTACCACAGGACACAGATACGCAGTATTTT.

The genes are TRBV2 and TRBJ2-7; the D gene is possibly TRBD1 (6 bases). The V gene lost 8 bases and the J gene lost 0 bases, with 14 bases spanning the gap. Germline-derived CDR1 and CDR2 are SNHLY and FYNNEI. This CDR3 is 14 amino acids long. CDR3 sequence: CASQGSGNSYEQYF. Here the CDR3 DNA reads TGTGCCAGCCAGGGGTCGGGGAACTCCTACGAGCAGTACTTC.

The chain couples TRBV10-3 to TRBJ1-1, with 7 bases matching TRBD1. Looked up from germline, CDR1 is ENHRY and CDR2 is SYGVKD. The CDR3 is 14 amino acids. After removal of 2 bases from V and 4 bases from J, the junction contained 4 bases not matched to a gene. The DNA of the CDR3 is TGTGCCATCAGTGAGGACAGGGTGGTCACTGAAGCTTTCTTT. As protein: CAISEDRVVTEAFF.